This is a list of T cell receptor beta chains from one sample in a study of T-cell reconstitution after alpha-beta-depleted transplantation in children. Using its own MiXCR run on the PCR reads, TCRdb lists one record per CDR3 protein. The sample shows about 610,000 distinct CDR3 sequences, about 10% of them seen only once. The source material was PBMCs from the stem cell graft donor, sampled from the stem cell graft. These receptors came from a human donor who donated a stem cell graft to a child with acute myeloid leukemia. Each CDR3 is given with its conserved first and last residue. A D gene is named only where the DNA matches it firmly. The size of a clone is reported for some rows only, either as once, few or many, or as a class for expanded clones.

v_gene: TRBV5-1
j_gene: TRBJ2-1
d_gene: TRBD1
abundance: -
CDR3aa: CASSLAPTGTGTYNEQFF
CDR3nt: TGCGCCAGCAGCTTGGCCCCCACCGGGACAGGGACCTACAATGAGCAGTTCTTC

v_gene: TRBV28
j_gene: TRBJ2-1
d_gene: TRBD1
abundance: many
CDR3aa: CASSQGWNEQFF
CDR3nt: TGTGCCAGTTCACAGGGGTGGAATGAGCAGTTCTTC

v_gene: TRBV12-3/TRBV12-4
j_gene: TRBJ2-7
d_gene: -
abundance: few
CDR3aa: CASSFYGSPYEQYF
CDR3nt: TGTGCCAGCAGTTTCTACGGGTCCCCCTACGAGCAGTACTTC

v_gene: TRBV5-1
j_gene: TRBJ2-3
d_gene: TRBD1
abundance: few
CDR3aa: CASSLLRDRSTDTQYF
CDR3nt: TGCGCCAGCAGTTTGCTCAGGGACAGAAGCACAGATACGCAGTATTTT

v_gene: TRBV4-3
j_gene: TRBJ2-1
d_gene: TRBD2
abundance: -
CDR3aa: CASSQGTGGYNEQFF
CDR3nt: TGCGCCAGCAGCCAAGGGACGGGAGGTTACAATGAGCAGTTCTTC

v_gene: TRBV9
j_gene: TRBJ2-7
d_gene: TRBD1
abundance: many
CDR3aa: CASSVGVPGQGNSYEQYF
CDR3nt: TGTGCCAGCAGCGTAGGGGTACCGGGACAGGGGAACTCCTACGAGCAGTACTTC

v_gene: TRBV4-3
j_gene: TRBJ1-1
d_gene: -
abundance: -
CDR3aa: CASSQDGQTEAFF
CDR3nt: TGCGCCAGCAGCCAAGACGGTCAGACTGAAGCTTTCTTT

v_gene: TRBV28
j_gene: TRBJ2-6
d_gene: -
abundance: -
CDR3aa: CASDGDGGANVLTF
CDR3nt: TGTGCCAGCGACGGAGACGGTGGGGCCAACGTCCTGACTTTC

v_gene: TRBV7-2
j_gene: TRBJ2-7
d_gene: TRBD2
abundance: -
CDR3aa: CASSLWGGRAPYEQYF
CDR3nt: TGTGCCAGCAGCTTATGGGGCGGGAGGGCCCCCTACGAGCAGTACTTC

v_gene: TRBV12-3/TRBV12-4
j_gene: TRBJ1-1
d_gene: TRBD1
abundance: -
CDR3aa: CASSPDRVEAFF
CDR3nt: TGTGCCAGCAGTCCCGACAGGGTCGAAGCTTTCTTT

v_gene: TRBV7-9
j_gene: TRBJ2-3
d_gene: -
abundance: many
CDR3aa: CASSLGKMRADTQYF
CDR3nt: TGTGCCAGCAGCCTCGGGAAAATGAGGGCAGATACGCAGTATTTT

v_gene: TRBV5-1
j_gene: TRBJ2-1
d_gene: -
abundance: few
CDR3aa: CASSPRLADSNNEQFF
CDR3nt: TGCGCCAGCAGCCCTAGGTTAGCGGATAGCAACAATGAGCAGTTCTTC

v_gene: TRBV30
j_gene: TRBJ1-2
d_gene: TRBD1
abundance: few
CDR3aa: CAWSVETGGGYGYTF
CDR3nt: TGTGCCTGGAGTGTCGAGACAGGGGGTGGCTATGGCTACACCTTC

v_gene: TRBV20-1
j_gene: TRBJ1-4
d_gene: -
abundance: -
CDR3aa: CSARTGQDEKLFF
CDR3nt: TGCAGTGCTAGAACGGGGCAGGATGAAAAACTGTTTTTT

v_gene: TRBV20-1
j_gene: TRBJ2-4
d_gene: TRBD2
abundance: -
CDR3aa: CSARDYLLAGSKNIQYF
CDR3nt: TGCAGTGCTAGAGATTACCTCCTAGCGGGGTCCAAAAACATTCAGTACTTC

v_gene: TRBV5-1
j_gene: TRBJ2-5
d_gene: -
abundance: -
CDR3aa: CASSLVNRAQETQYF
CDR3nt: TGCGCCAGCAGCTTGGTAAACAGGGCGCAAGAGACCCAGTACTTC

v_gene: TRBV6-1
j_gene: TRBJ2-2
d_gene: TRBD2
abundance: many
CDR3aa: CASEVRAGGDTGELFF
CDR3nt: TGTGCCAGCGAGGTTCGAGCGGGAGGGGACACCGGGGAGCTGTTTTTT

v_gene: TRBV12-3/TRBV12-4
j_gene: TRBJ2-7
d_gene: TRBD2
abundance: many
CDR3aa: CASSRTSGSVYEQYF
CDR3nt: TGTGCCAGCAGTCGGACTAGCGGGAGTGTCTACGAGCAGTACTTC

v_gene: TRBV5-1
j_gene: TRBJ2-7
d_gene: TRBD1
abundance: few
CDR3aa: CASSFSGTGTYEQYF
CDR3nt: TGCGCCAGCAGCTTCTCCGGGACAGGGACCTACGAGCAGTACTTC

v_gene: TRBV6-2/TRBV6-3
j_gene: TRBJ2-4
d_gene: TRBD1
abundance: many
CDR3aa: CASSYVTGVNIQYF
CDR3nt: TGTGCCAGCAGTTACGTTACAGGGGTGAACATTCAGTACTTC

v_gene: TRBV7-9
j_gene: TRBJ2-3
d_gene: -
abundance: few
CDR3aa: CASSLAGSGDTQYF
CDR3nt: TGTGCCAGCAGCTTAGCCGGGAGTGGAGATACGCAGTATTTT

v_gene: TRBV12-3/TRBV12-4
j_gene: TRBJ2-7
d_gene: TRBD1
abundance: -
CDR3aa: CASSHGQASYEQYF
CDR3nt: TGTGCCAGCAGCCACGGACAGGCATCCTACGAGCAGTACTTC

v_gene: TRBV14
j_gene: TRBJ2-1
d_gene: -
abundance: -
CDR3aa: CASSQGLTSEQFF
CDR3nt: TGTGCCAGCAGCCAAGGGTTAACTTCTGAGCAGTTCTTC

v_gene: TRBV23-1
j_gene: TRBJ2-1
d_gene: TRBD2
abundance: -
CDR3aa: CASSPTSGTSSYNEQFF
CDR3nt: TGCGCCAGCAGTCCAACTAGCGGTACGAGCTCCTACAATGAGCAGTTCTTC

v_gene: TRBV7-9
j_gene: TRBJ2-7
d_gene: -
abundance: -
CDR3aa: CASSLLGDPTEQYF
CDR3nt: TGTGCCAGCAGCTTATTGGGGGACCCTACCGAGCAGTACTTC

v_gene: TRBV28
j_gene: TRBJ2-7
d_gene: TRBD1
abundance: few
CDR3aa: CATRGVYRGSYEQYF
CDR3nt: TGTGCCACCCGCGGGGTCTACAGGGGGTCCTACGAGCAGTACTTC

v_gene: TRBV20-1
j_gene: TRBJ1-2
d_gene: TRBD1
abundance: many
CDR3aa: CSAVRDRLLLYGYTF
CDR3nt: TGCAGTGCCGTCCGGGACAGACTTCTCCTATATGGCTACACCTTC

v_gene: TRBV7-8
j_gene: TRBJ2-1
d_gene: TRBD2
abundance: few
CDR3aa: CASTPKSGSSYNEQFF
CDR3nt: TGTGCCAGCACCCCGAAGAGCGGGAGCTCCTACAATGAGCAGTTCTTC

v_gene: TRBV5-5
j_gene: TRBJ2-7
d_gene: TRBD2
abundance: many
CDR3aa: CASPQLAGGSFGPYEQYF
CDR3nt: TGTGCCAGCCCTCAATTAGCGGGAGGATCCTTCGGGCCCTACGAGCAGTACTTC

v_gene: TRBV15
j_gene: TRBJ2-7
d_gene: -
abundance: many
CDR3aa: CATSRDVSGSYEQYF
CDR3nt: TGTGCCACCAGCAGAGACGTCTCAGGCTCCTACGAGCAGTACTTC

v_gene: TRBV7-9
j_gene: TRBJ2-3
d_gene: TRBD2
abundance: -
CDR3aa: CASSPPGTSGNTQYF
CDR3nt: TGTGCCAGCAGCCCCCCCGGGACTAGCGGGAATACGCAGTATTTT

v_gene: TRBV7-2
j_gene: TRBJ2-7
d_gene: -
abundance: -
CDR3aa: CASSFRVAGIYEQYF
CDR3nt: TGTGCCAGCAGCTTCAGGGTCGCAGGGATTTACGAGCAGTACTTC

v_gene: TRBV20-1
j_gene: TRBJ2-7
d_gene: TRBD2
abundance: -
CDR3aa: CSAKTSSGSSFEQYF
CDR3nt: TGCAGTGCTAAAACTAGTAGCGGGAGCTCATTTGAGCAGTACTTC

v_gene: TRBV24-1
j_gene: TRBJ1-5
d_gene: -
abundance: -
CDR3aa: CATGTTGKTNNQPQHF
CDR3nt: TGTGCCACCGGGACAACCGGGAAAACTAATAATCAGCCCCAGCATTTT

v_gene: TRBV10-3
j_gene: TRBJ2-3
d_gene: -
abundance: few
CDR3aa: CAMRQGGTDTQYF
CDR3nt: TGTGCCATGCGACAGGGAGGAACAGATACGCAGTATTTT

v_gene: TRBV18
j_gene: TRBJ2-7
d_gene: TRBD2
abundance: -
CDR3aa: CVSSPGLAGVSYEQYF
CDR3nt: TGTGTCAGCTCACCTGGGCTAGCGGGAGTATCCTACGAGCAGTACTTC

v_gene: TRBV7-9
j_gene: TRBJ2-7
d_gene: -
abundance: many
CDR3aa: CASSSRDSGEQYF
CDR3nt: TGTGCCAGCAGCTCGCGGGACTCGGGGGAGCAGTACTTC

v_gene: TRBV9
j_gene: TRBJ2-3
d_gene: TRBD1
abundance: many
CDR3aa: CASSVRTGGTADTQYF
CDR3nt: TGTGCCAGCAGCGTCCGGACAGGGGGCACCGCAGATACGCAGTATTTT

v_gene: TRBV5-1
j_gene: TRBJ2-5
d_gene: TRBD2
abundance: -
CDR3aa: CASFGSGKLQETQYF
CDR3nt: TGCGCCAGCTTTGGTAGCGGGAAGCTCCAAGAGACCCAGTACTTC

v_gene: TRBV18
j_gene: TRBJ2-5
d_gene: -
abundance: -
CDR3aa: CASSERLLQETQYF
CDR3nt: TGTGCCAGCTCAGAGCGACTACTACAAGAGACCCAGTACTTC

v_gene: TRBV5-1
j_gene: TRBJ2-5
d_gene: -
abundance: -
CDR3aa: CASSLADFFQETQYF
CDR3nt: TGCGCCAGCAGCTTGGCTGATTTTTTTCAAGAGACCCAGTACTTC

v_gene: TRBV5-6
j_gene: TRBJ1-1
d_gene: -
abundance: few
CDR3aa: CASSLGGTINAEAFF
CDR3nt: TGTGCCAGCAGCTTGGGTGGGACAATCAACGCTGAAGCTTTCTTT

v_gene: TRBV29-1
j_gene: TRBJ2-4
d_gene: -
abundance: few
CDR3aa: CSFRLAKNIQYF
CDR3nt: TGCAGCTTCCGACTAGCCAAAAACATTCAGTACTTC